These 8 T cell receptor beta chains originate from one sample sequenced in a study of OX40 agonist ivuxolimab in advanced cancers. This table comes from immunoSEQ multiplex PCR, and its TCRdb copy is limited to in-frame clones, with some not included. The sample records about 40,000 clones, 86% being singletons. The sequencing used CD4+ or CD8+ T cells sorted from blood, collected in a trial of the OX40 agonist ivuxolimab. These TCRs come from an adult with an advanced solid tumor such as melanoma, head and neck, liver or kidney cancer.

V and J are TRBV5-6 and TRBJ2-7; D tentatively fits TRBD1 or TRBD2 (5 bases each). The CDR3 consists of 14 residues. The V end lost 4 bases, the J end lost 1 base, and 12 bases lay between the germline ends. From germline, CDR1 is SGHDT and CDR2 YYEEEE. CDR3 bases: TGTGCCAGCAGCGCGGAGTGGGGGTCCTACGAGCAGTACTTC. Translating gives CASSAEWGSYEQYF. The entire variable domain, with the rest obtained from reference TRBV5-6 and TRBJ2-7, is as follows: DAGVTQSPTHLIKTRGQQVTLRCSPKSGHDTVSWYQQALGQGPQFIFQYYEEEERQRGNFPDRFSGHQFPNYSSELNVNALLLGDSALYLCASSAEWGSYEQYFGPGTRLTVT.

The table lists this clone with a count of one. The chain combines TRBV7-2 with TRBJ2-1, with no clear D. Germline lookup yields CDR1 SGHTA and CDR2 FQGNSA. The V end was cut by 4 bases, the J end by 5 bases, with 12 bases between. CDR3 length: 14 amino acids. The CDR3 DNA reads as TGTGCCAGCAGCTGGAGACTTTCGCACAATGAGCAGTTCTTC. It specifies CASSWRLSHNEQFF.

The V gene is TRBV4-2, the J gene TRBJ1-1; 7 bases fit TRBD1. The V gene end was trimmed by 2 bases and the J gene end by 0 bases; junction bases not matched to a gene: 3. Germline V CDR1 and CDR2: LGHNA, YNFKEQ. The CDR3 is 15 residues long. As DNA, the CDR3 is TGTGCCAGCAGCCAACGGACAGGAATGAACACTGAAGCTTTCTTT. Its translation is CASSQRTGMNTEAFF.

V gene TRBV7-9 combines with J gene TRBJ2-7; D ambiguous. The CDR3 runs 12 residues. Trimming cost V 6 bases and J 4 bases, with 10 bases left between them. CDR1 and CDR2 from the germline V gene are SEHNR and FQNEAQ (reference sequence). CDR3 sequence (DNA): TGTGCCAGCAGTTCCCAGAGATACGAGCAGTACTTC. Translating it yields CASSSQRYEQYF.

V is TRBV4-1 and J is TRBJ1-1, with D unclear. Germline values: CDR1 MGHRA, CDR2 YSYEKL. The CDR3 has 14 residues. The V gene lost 0 bases and the J gene lost 3 bases, with 8 bases spanning the gap. CDR3 sequence (DNA): TGCGCCAGCAGCCAAGATCTAGGTTACACTGAAGCTTTCTTT. The encoded protein is CASSQDLGYTEAFF.

The J gene is TRBJ1-5, the V gene TRBV19; tentatively, D is TRBD1 (5 bases). This CDR3 comprises 16 residues. CDR1 and CDR2 from the germline V gene are LNHDA and SQIVND (reference sequence). V was pared by 5 bases and J by 2 bases, with 16 bases between. In nucleotides, the CDR3 is TGTGCCAGTAGTTTTGGGGCCCTCGGAGGCAATCAGCCCCAGCATTTT. It specifies CASSFGALGGNQPQHF. The whole variable domain, filled in from reference TRBV19 and TRBJ1-5, reads DGGITQSPKYLFRKEGQNVTLSCEQNLNHDAMYWYRQDPGQGLRLIYYSQIVNDFQKGDIAEGYSVSREKKESFPLTVTSAQKNPTAFYLCASSFGALGGNQPQHFGDGTRLSIL.

The V gene is TRBV11-2, the J gene TRBJ2-5; 15 positions match TRBD2. Germline-derived CDR1 and CDR2 are SGHAT and FQNNGV. The CDR3 loop spans 19 amino acids. J gave up 0 bases and V 5 bases, and 10 bases lay outside the gene matches. In nucleotides, the CDR3 is TGTGCCAGCAGCCGATTCGGGACTAGCGGGGGGCCATACCAAGAGACCCAGTACTTC. It translates to CASSRFGTSGGPYQETQYF.

The chain has TRBV19 and TRBJ1-1; no clear D gene. Trimming took off 10 bases at V and 4 bases at J, with 16 bases between the two ends. Germline lookup yields CDR1 LNHDA and CDR2 SQIVND (reference sequence). The CDR3 sequence is 13 residues long. CDR3 coding DNA: TGTGCCACCAAAGGGAACTTGGGCACTGAAGCTTTCTTT. Translating it yields CATKGNLGTEAFF. Based on the CDR3 plus reference TRBV19 and TRBJ1-1, the full variable domain is DGGITQSPKYLFRKEGQNVTLSCEQNLNHDAMYWYRQDPGQGLRLIYYSQIVNDFQKGDIAEGYSVSREKKESFPLTVTSAQKNPTAFYLCATKGNLGTEAFFGQGTRLTVV.